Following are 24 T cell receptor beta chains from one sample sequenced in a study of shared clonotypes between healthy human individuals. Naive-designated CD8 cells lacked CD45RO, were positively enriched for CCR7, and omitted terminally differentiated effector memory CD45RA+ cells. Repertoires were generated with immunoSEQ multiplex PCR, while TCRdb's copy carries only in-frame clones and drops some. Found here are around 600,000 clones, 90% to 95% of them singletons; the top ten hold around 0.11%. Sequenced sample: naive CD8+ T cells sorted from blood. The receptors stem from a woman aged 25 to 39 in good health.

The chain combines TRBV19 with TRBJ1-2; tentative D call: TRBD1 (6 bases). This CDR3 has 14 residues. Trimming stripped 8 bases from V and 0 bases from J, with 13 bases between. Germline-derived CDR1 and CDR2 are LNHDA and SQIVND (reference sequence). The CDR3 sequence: CASCPGTPNYGYTF. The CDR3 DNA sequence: TGTGCCAGTTGCCCCGGGACACCTAACTATGGCTACACCTTC.

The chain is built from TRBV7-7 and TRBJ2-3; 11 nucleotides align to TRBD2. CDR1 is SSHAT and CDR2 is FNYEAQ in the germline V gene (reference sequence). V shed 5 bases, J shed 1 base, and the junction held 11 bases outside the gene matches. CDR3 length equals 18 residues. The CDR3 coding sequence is TGTGCCAGCAGCAAAGGGACTAGCGGCCCAACTGGCACAGATACGCAGTATTTT. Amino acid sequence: CASSKGTSGPTGTDTQYF.

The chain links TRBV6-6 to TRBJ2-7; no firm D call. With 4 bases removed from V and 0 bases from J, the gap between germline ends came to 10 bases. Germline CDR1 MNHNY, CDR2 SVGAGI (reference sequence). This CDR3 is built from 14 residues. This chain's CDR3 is CASSSAPSSYEQYF. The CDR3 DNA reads TGTGCCAGCAGTTCGGCGCCAAGCTCCTACGAGCAGTACTTC.

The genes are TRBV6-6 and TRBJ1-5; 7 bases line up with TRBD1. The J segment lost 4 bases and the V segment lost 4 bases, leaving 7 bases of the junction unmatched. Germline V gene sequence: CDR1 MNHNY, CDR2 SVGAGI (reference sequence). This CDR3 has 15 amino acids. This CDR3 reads CASSSDRDRNQPQHF. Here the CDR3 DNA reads TGTGCCAGCAGTTCCGACAGGGACCGAAATCAGCCCCAGCATTTT.

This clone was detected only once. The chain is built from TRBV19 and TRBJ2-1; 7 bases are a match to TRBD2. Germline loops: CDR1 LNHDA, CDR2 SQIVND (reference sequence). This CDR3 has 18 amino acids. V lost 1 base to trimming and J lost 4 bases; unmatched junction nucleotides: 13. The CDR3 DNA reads TGTGCCAGTAGTATAGGTGGGCAGCGGGACTGGCCTTACAATGAGCAGTTCTTC. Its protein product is CASSIGGQRDWPYNEQFF.

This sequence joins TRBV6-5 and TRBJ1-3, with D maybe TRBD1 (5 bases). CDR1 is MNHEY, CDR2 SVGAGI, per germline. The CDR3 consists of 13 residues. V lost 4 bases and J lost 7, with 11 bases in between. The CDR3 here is CASSLRGGNTIYF. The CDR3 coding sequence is TGTGCCAGCAGTTTACGGGGGGGGAACACCATATATTTT.

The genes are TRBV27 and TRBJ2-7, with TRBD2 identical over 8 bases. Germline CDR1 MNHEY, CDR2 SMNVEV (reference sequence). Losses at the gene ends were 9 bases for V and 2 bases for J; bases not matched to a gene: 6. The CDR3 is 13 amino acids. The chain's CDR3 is CASGAGGAYEQYF. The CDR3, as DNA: TGTGCCAGTGGGGCGGGGGGAGCCTACGAGCAGTACTTC.

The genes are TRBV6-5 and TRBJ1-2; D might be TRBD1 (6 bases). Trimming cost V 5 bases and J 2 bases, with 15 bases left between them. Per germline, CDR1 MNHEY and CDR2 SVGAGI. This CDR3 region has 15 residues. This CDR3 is CASSPTTGYNYGYTF. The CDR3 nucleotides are TGTGCCAGCAGTCCCACTACAGGGTACAACTATGGCTACACCTTC.

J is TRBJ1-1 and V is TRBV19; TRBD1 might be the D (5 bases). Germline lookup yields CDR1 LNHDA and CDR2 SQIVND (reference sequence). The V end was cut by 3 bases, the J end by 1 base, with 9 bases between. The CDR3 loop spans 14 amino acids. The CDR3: CASSMGEWNTEAFF. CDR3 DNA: TGTGCCAGTAGTATGGGGGAGTGGAACACTGAAGCTTTCTTT.

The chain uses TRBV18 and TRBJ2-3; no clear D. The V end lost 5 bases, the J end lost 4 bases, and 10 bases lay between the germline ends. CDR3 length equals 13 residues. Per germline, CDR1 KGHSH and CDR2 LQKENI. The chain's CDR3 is CASSDPVADTQYF. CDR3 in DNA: TGTGCCAGCTCAGACCCGGTGGCAGATACGCAGTATTTT.

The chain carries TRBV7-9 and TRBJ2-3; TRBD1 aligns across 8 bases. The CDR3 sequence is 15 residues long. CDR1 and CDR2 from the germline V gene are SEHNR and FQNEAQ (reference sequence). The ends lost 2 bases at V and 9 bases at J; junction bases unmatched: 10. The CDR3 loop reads CASSLRQGLTTTQYF. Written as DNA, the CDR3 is TGTGCCAGCAGCTTACGACAGGGGCTCACCACCACGCAGTATTTT.

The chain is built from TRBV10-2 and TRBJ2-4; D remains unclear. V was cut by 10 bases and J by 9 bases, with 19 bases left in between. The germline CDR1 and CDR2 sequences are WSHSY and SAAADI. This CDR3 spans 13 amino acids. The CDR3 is CATNDGSVGIQYF. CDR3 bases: TGCGCCACCAATGACGGGTCAGTTGGCATTCAGTACTTC.

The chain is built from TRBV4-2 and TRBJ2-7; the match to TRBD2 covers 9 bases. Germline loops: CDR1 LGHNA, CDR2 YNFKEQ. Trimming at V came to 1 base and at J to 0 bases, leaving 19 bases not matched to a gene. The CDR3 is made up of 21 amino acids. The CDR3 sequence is CASSQVVVTHRTSEASYEQYF. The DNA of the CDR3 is TGTGCCAGCAGCCAAGTGGTTGTTACACACAGGACTAGCGAGGCCTCCTACGAGCAGTACTTC.

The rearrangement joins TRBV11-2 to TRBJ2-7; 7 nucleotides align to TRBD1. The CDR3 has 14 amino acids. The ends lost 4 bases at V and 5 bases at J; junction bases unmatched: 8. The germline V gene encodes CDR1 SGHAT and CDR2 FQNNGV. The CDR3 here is CASSSPLQGNEQYF. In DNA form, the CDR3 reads TGTGCCAGCAGCTCACCCCTACAGGGGAACGAGCAGTACTTC.

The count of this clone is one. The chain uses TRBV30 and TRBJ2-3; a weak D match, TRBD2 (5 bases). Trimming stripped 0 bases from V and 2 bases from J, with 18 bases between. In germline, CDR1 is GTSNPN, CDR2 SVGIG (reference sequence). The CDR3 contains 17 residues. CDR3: CAWSVLGLLVHTDTQYF. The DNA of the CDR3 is TGTGCCTGGAGTGTACTAGGGCTATTAGTGCACACAGATACGCAGTATTTT.

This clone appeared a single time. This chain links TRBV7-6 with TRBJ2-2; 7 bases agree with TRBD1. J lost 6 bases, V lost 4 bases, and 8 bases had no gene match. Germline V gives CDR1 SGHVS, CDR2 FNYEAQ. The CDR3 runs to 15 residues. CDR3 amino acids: CASSSMTGRAGELFF. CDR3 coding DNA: TGTGCCAGCAGCTCGATGACAGGGCGGGCCGGGGAGCTGTTTTTT.

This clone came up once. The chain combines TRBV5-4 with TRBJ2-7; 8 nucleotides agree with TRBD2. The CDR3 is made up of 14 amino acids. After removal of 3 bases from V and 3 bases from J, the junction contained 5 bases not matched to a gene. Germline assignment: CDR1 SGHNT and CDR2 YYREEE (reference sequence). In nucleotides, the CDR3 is TGTGCCAGCAGCTCCGGGACTAGAGTCTACGAGCAGTACTTC. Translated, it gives CASSSGTRVYEQYF. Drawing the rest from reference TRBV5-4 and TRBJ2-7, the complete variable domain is ETGVTQSPTHLIKTRGQQVTLRCSSQSGHNTVSWYQQALGQGPQFIFQYYREEENGRGNFPPRFSGLQFPNYSSELNVNALELDDSALYLCASSSGTRVYEQYFGPGTRLTVT.

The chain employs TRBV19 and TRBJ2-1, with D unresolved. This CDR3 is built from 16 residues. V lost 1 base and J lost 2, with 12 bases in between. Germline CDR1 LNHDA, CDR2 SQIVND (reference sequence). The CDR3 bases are TGTGCCAGTAGTATAGGGTCTCCACCGGCCTACAATGAGCAGTTCTTC. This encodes CASSIGSPPAYNEQFF.

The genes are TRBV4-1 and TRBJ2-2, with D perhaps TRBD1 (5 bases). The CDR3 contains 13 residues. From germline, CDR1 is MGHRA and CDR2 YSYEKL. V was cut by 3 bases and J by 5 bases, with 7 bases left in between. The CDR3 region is CASSQPGTGELFF. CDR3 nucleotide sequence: TGCGCCAGCAGCCAGCCAGGGACCGGGGAGCTGTTTTTT.

CDR3 sequence: CSVVLTSGVSYEQYF. CDR3 DNA: TGCAGCGTTGTGTTGACTAGCGGGGTCTCCTACGAGCAGTACTTC. The rearrangement links TRBV29-1 to TRBJ2-7; 11 bases line up with TRBD2. Trimming cost V 4 bases and J 0 bases; bases outside gene matches: 5. The germline V gene encodes CDR1 SQVTM and CDR2 ANQGSEA. CDR3 size: 15 residues.

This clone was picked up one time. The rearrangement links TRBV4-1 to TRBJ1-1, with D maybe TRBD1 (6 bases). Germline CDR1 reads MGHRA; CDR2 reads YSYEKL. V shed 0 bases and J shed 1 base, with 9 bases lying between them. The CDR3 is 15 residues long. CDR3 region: CASSQERGQNTEAFF. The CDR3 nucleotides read TGCGCCAGCAGCCAAGAACGGGGGCAGAACACTGAAGCTTTCTTT.

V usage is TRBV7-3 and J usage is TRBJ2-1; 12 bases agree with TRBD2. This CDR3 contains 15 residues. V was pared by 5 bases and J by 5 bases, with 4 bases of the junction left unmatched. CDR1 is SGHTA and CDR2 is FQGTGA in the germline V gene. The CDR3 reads CASSPLAGGDNEQFF. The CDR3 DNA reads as TGTGCCAGCAGCCCACTAGCGGGAGGCGACAATGAGCAGTTCTTC.

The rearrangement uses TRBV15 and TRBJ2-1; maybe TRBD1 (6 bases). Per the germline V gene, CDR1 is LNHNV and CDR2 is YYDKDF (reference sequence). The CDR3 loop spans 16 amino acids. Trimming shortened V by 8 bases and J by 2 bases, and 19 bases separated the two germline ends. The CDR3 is CATAIQGKRAYNEQFF. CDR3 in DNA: TGTGCCACCGCGATACAGGGTAAAAGGGCCTACAATGAGCAGTTCTTC.

The CDR3, as DNA: TGTGCCAGTAGTATAGGGGGTGGACAGCCCCAGCATTTT. This codes for CASSIGGGQPQHF. The genes are TRBV19 and TRBJ1-5; D ambiguous. V was cut by 1 base and J by 7 bases, with 8 bases left in between. Germline CDR1 is LNHDA and CDR2 is SQIVND (reference sequence). This CDR3 comprises 13 residues.